This passage covers 11 T cell receptor beta chains from one sample sequenced in a study of blood T cell repertoires in COVID-19. Measured with immunoSEQ multiplex PCR; TCRdb has only the in-frame clones, and not every one. The sample includes under 250,000 clones, around 83% of them seen just once. The sequenced sample consisted of peripheral blood. The receptors come from a woman between 18 and 30 years old with acute or convalescent COVID-19.

The chain carries TRBV18 and TRBJ1-6; 7 nucleotides agree with TRBD1. After removal of 3 bases from V and 9 bases from J, the junction contained 11 bases not matched to a gene. CDR1 KGHSH and CDR2 LQKENI come from the germline V gene. CDR3 length equals 16 residues. The CDR3 coding sequence is TGTGCCAGCTCACCCTTCAGCACAGGGGTATCTTCACCCCTCCACTTT. Translation: CASSPFSTGVSSPLHF.

This chain joins TRBV7-9 and TRBJ1-4; perhaps TRBD1 as D (5 bases). Germline loops: CDR1 SEHNR, CDR2 FQNEAQ (reference sequence). The CDR3 has 15 amino acids. The V gene lost 1 base and the J gene lost 4 bases, with 10 bases spanning the gap. The CDR3 sequence: CASSLEQAINEKLFF. CDR3 bases: TGTGCCAGCAGCTTAGAACAGGCAATTAATGAAAAACTGTTTTTT.

The CDR3 sequence is CASFGGFATEAFF. The CDR3 DNA reads TGTGCCAGTTTTGGAGGTTTTGCGACTGAAGCTTTCTTT. The gene calls are TRBV19 and TRBJ1-1; D call uncertain. The CDR3 is 13 residues long. V was pared by 8 bases and J by 5 bases, with 15 bases between. Germline V gene sequence: CDR1 LNHDA, CDR2 SQIVND (reference sequence).

This chain uses TRBV2 with TRBJ1-1; TRBD1 is a possible D gene (5 bases). Germline loops: CDR1 SNHLY, CDR2 FYNNEI. V was shortened by 6 bases and J by 0 bases, with 8 bases between the two germline ends. CDR3 size: 13 residues. DNA of the CDR3: TGTGCCAGCAGGACAGAGATGAACACTGAAGCTTTCTTT. Its protein product is CASRTEMNTEAFF.

This clone was found once. The V and J genes are TRBV28 and TRBJ1-1; 7 nucleotides agree with TRBD1. CDR1 and CDR2 (germline): MDHEN, SYDVKM. J was trimmed by 4 bases and V by 3 bases; bases with no gene match: 11. This CDR3 has 16 amino acids. The CDR3 loop reads CASSFPMRQGRTEAFF. The CDR3 bases are TGTGCCAGCAGTTTCCCTATGAGACAGGGTCGCACTGAAGCTTTCTTT.

This clone was seen a few times. CDR3 nucleotide sequence: TGTGCCAGCAGCTTATTAACGGGGTACTCCTACGAGCAGTACTTC. Its protein is CASSLLTGYSYEQYF. The gene calls are TRBV7-2 and TRBJ2-7, with D possibly being TRBD2 (5 bases). Germline assignment: CDR1 SGHTA and CDR2 FQGNSA. The CDR3 consists of 15 residues. Trimming cost V 2 bases and J 0 bases, with 11 bases left between them.

The chain carries TRBV6-2 or TRBV6-3 and TRBJ2-3, with 9 positions matching TRBD2. The length of the CDR3 is 18 residues. Losses at the gene ends were 4 bases for V and 0 bases for J; bases not matched to a gene: 11. The germline V gene has CDR1 MNHEY and CDR2 SVGEGT. CDR3 coding DNA: TGTGCCAGCAGTTCATTGTCCGGGACTAGCAAGAGCACAGATACGCAGTATTTT. This translates into CASSSLSGTSKSTDTQYF.

CDR3 sequence reads: CASSRGTSEYQETQYF. DNA for the CDR3: TGTGCCAGCAGCCGAGGGACTAGCGAATATCAAGAGACCCAGTACTTC. This chain connects TRBV7-9 to TRBJ2-5; 10 bases fit TRBD2. CDR3 length: 16 amino acids. The junction had 8 bases not matched to a gene; V was cut back by 5 bases and J by 2 bases. CDR1 is SEHNR, CDR2 FQNEAQ, per germline (reference sequence). The full variable domain, its missing parts supplied by reference TRBV7-9 and TRBJ2-5, is DTGVSQNPRHKITKRGQNVTFRCDPISEHNRLYWYRQTLGQGPEFLTYFQNEAQLEKSRLLSDRFSAERPKGSFSTLEIQRTEQGDSAMYLCASSRGTSEYQETQYFGPGTRLLVL.

The chain uses TRBV28 and TRBJ2-2; D call uncertain. With 7 bases removed from V and 2 bases from J, the gap between germline ends came to 14 bases. Germline CDR1 is MDHEN and CDR2 is SYDVKM. CDR3 length: 15 residues. The CDR3 DNA follows: TGTGCCAGCAACACCCCGCCGATAAACACCGGGGAGCTGTTTTTT. Residues: CASNTPPINTGELFF.

V gene TRBV5-1 combines with J gene TRBJ2-1, with 11 bases identical to TRBD2. V lost 3 bases to trimming and J lost 6 bases; unmatched junction nucleotides: 8. CDR3 size: 16 residues. The germline V gene encodes CDR1 SGHRS and CDR2 YFSETQ. This chain's CDR3 is CASSSAGTSGLNEQFF. CDR3 coding DNA: TGCGCCAGCAGCTCAGCCGGGACTAGCGGTCTCAATGAGCAGTTCTTC.

The genes are TRBV7-9 and TRBJ2-1, with 16 bases identical to TRBD2. The germline CDR1 and CDR2 sequences are SEHNR and FQNEAQ (reference sequence). The CDR3 runs 13 residues. J gave up 15 bases and V 4 bases, and 3 bases lay outside the gene matches. The CDR3 sequence is CASSSGLAGGLFF. DNA of the CDR3: TGTGCCAGCAGCTCGGGACTAGCGGGAGGGTTGTTCTTC.